This T cell receptor beta chain was retrieved from a study of somatic mutations in cytotoxic T cells in rheumatoid arthritis. Findings of the study overall: An age-related increase in CD8+ clonality was seen in rheumatoid arthritis patients but not in healthy controls. Over 20% of CD8+ cells belonged to the largest CD8+ clone in about an eighth of the roughly 60 patients. For rheumatoid arthritis patients, the slight TRBV07 underrepresentation lacked multiple-comparison adjustment.

Trimming pared 5 bases from V and 5 bases from J, leaving 9 bases between. Germline values: CDR1 LNHDA, CDR2 SQIVND (reference sequence). The CDR3 spans 12 residues. This clone was counted a few times. Its antigen remains unidentified. Using positive magnetic bead selection on an AutoMACS, CD4+ and CD8+ cells were isolated, after which their purity was checked by flow cytometry. TCRdb keeps only in-frame clones here, not all; method: immunoSEQ multiplex PCR. Of approximately 23,000 clones listed, just under 80% are singletons. This chain connects TRBV19 to TRBJ1-1; D is perhaps TRBD1 (6 bases). This clonotype was obtained from an adult with rheumatoid arthritis. The sample comprised CD8+ T cells sorted from blood. The CDR3 coding sequence is TGTGCCAGTAGTGAAGGGGGAACTGAAGCTTTCTTT. This codes for CASSEGGTEAFF.